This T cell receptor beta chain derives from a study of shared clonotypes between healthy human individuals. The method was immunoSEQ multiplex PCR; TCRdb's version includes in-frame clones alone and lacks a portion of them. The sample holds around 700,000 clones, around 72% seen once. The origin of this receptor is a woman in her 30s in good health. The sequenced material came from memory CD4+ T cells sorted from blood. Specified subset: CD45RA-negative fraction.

The CDR3 DNA follows: TGTGCCACCAGTACAGGGATTAACACTGAAGCTTTCTTT. As protein: CATSTGINTEAFF. The rearrangement uses TRBV15 and TRBJ1-1, with a tentative D call TRBD1 (6 bases). Between the trimmed V and J ends, which lost 6 bases and 2 bases, there was a span of 10 bases. The length of the CDR3 is 13 residues. Germline CDR1 is LNHNV and CDR2 is YYDKDF (reference sequence).